The source of this T cell receptor beta chain is a study of T cells after yellow fever vaccination. Each CDR3 protein gets one entry after TCRdb re-called the 5' RACE reads with MiXCR. This sample has some 300,000 distinct CDR3 sequences, with roughly 4% found just once. There are many counts of this clonotype. This sequence was found in a man aged 18 to 29 who received the YFV17D yellow fever vaccine. The sequences come from PBMCs, collected on the day of the yellow fever booster vaccination.

The CDR3 DNA is TGTGCCAGCAGCTCTGACCAAACGGAGACCCAGTACTTC. Protein product: CASSSDQTETQYF. The chain has TRBV7-9 and TRBJ2-5, with D hard to call. CDR1 is SEHNR, CDR2 FQNEAQ, per germline (reference sequence). V lost 4 bases, J lost 5 bases, and 11 bases lay in between. This CDR3 comprises 13 residues.